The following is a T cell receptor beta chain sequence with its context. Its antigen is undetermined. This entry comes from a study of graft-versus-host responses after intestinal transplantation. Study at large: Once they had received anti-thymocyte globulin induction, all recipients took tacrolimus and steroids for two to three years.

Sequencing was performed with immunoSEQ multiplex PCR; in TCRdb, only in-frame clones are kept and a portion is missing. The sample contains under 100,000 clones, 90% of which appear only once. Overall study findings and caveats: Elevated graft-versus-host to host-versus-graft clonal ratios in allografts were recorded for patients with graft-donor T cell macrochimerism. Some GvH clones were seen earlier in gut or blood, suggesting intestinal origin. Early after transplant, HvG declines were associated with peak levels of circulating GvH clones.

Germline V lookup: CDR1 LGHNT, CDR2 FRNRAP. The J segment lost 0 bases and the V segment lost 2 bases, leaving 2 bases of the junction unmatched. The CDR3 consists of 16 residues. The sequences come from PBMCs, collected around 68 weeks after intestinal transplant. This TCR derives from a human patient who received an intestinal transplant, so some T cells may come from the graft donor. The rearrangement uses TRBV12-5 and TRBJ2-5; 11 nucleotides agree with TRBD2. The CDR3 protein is CASGLRLAGYQETQYF. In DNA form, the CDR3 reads TGTGCTAGTGGTTTGAGACTAGCGGGGTACCAAGAGACCCAGTACTTC.